Below, 28 T cell receptor beta chains from the same sample are listed, as sequenced in a study of shared clonotypes between healthy human individuals. Method: immunoSEQ multiplex PCR; TCRdb's copy keeps in-frame clones and lacks some. The sample carries about 450,000 clones, 79% recorded once. Sequencing was carried out using PBMCs. The receptors shown here come from a woman aged 40 to 55 in good health. Some clones in this sample may be carry-over from other donors' samples.

The V and J genes are TRBV30 and TRBJ2-1; a possible D gene is TRBD2 (5 bases). Germline V gives CDR1 GTSNPN, CDR2 SVGIG (reference sequence). The CDR3 runs to 15 residues. Trimming took off 0 bases at V and 0 bases at J, with 9 bases between the two ends. CDR3: CAWSVLGGSYNEQFF. CDR3 nucleotide sequence: TGTGCCTGGAGTGTACTCGGAGGCTCCTACAATGAGCAGTTCTTC.

This chain joins TRBV21-1 and TRBJ1-4. TRBV21-1 corresponds to a pseudogene. This CDR3 spans 14 amino acids. The CDR3 region is CASRNERREEKLFF. CDR3 nucleotide sequence: TGTGCCAGCCGCAATGAGCGGAGGGAGGAAAAACTGTTTTTT.

The chain uses TRBV6-1 and TRBJ1-5, with 11 bases that match TRBD1. Trimming removed 6 bases from V and 5 bases from J; junction bases left unmatched: 6. The CDR3 covers 15 residues. Germline CDR1 MNHNS, CDR2 SASEGT. The CDR3 here is CASRQRGQGDQPQHF. Written as DNA, the CDR3 is TGTGCCAGCAGGCAGCGGGGACAGGGGGATCAGCCCCAGCATTTT.

The V gene is TRBV5-6, the J gene TRBJ2-7; D perhaps matches TRBD2 (5 bases). V lost 7 bases and J lost 2, with 10 bases in between. Per germline, CDR1 SGHDT and CDR2 YYEEEE. This CDR3 comprises 12 residues. The CDR3, as DNA: TGTGCCAGCTCGGCGGGTCCCTACGAGCAGTACTTC. Its protein product is CASSAGPYEQYF. Looking up the rest from reference TRBV5-6 and TRBJ2-7 gives the full variable domain: DAGVTQSPTHLIKTRGQQVTLRCSPKSGHDTVSWYQQALGQGPQFIFQYYEEEERQRGNFPDRFSGHQFPNYSSELNVNALLLGDSALYLCASSAGPYEQYFGPGTRLTVT.

CDR3 region: CVRSLASLGGVAKNTGELFF. The CDR3 region has the DNA TGTGTCAGAAGCTTAGCCTCCTTGGGAGGGGTAGCAAAGAACACCGGGGAGCTGTTTTTT. This chain connects TRBV7-5 to TRBJ2-2; the D call TRBD2 from the table was never checked on the DNA. TRBV7-5 is an annotated pseudogene. There are 20 residues in the CDR3.

In its sample, this clone was seen many times. The genes are TRBV6-1 and TRBJ2-4, with TRBD1 matching 7 bases. This CDR3 has 12 residues. Trimming at V came to 8 bases and at J to 9 bases, leaving 7 bases not matched to a gene. In germline, CDR1 is MNHNS, CDR2 SASEGT. CDR3 nucleotide sequence: TGTGCCAGCGACCACAGGGGTTCCATTCAGTACTTC. Translated, it gives CASDHRGSIQYF.

The chain uses TRBV9 and TRBJ2-7, with 13 bases aligning to TRBD2. Germline loops: CDR1 SGDLS, CDR2 YYNGEE. The CDR3 loop spans 18 amino acids. V trimming: 4 bases; J trimming: 3 bases; junction bases outside the gene matches: 13. The CDR3 sequence is CASSIRLAGGQGCYEQYF. In DNA, the CDR3 is TGTGCCAGCAGCATCAGACTAGCGGGAGGCCAGGGGTGCTACGAGCAGTACTTC.

Concerning this clone: At the DNA level, this CDR3 is encoded by other sequences in the same sample as well. The chain links TRBV18 to TRBJ2-5; D not certain. Germline V lookup: CDR1 KGHSH, CDR2 LQKENI. The CDR3 spans 14 residues. V lost 0 bases to trimming and J lost 4 bases, with 9 bases between them. The CDR3 loop reads CASSPPSSRETQYF. The CDR3 DNA reads as TGTGCCAGCTCACCACCGAGCTCCAGAGAGACCCAGTACTTC.

A remark on this clone: The junction departs from germline at one end; a sequencing error may be responsible. The chain carries TRBV4-1 and TRBJ2-6; D gene unclear. CDR3 length equals 15 residues. CDR1 is MGHRA and CDR2 is YSYEKL in the germline V gene. In DNA, the CDR3 is TGCGCCAGCAGCGACCCTGCCTATAACCACAAAGTCGGGCCATTC. It codes for CASSDPAYNHKVGPF.

V is TRBV19 and J is TRBJ1-5, with D unresolved. CDR1 is LNHDA, CDR2 SQIVND, per germline (reference sequence). This CDR3 region has 15 residues. V was cut by 5 bases and J by 4 bases, with 15 bases left in between. The CDR3 coding sequence is TGTGCCAGTAGTCCCGGGAGACTTCGGAATCAGCCCCAGCATTTT. Translating gives CASSPGRLRNQPQHF.

The chain links TRBV5-1 to TRBJ1-4; TRBD1 matches 9 bases. V lost 2 bases to trimming and J lost 4 bases; unmatched junction nucleotides: 3. The CDR3 is 15 amino acids. Germline V gene lookup returns CDR1 SGHRS and CDR2 YFSETQ. This chain's CDR3 is CASSLPGQGNEKLFF. As DNA, the CDR3 is TGCGCCAGCAGCTTACCGGGACAGGGTAATGAAAAACTGTTTTTT.

The chain employs TRBV6-1 and TRBJ1-2; the D is unclear. V lost 8 bases and J lost 0, with 13 bases in between. Germline CDR1 is MNHNS and CDR2 is SASEGT. The CDR3 covers 14 residues. The CDR3 DNA reads TGTGCCAGCCAAGCAAAACACTCTAACTATGGCTACACCTTC. It specifies CASQAKHSNYGYTF.

The chain links TRBV5-1 to TRBJ2-5; 7 bases map to TRBD2. CDR1 is SGHRS, CDR2 YFSETQ, per germline. There are 13 residues in the CDR3. The V segment lost 5 bases and the J segment 9 bases; nucleotides outside the gene matches: 10. The CDR3 nucleotides read TGCGCCAGCAGATATAGCGGGTTGGGGGCCCAGTACTTC. It specifies CASRYSGLGAQYF.

This clone was seen only once. CDR3 bases: TGTGCCAGCAGTGAAAGGGTGGATACGCAGTATTTT. This gives the protein CASSERVDTQYF. The V gene is TRBV2, the J gene TRBJ2-3; D ambiguous. CDR3 length: 12 residues. V was trimmed by 2 bases and J by 6 bases, leaving 6 bases between them. The germline gives CDR1 SNHLY, CDR2 FYNNEI.

The V gene is TRBV2, the J gene TRBJ2-3, with unresolved D. Germline lookup yields CDR1 SNHLY and CDR2 FYNNEI. The CDR3 runs to 13 residues. V lost 6 bases, J lost 3 bases, and 10 bases lay in between. For the CDR3, the DNA is TGTGCCAGCAGGTGGGCGGCGACAGATACGCAGTATTTT. Its translation is CASRWAATDTQYF.

The chain combines TRBV19 with TRBJ2-5; D gene unclear. The V end lost 1 base, the J end lost 5 bases, and 8 bases lay between the germline ends. This CDR3 has 13 residues. CDR1 LNHDA and CDR2 SQIVND come from the germline V gene (reference sequence). CDR3 nucleotide sequence: TGTGCCAGTAGTATAGTGGCCTCCGAGACCCAGTACTTC. Protein sequence: CASSIVASETQYF.

A word on this clone: This is likely a read error, given that the CDR3 carries no conserved phenylalanine or tryptophan at its end. V is TRBV27 and J is TRBJ2-7; 7 bases align to TRBD1. The trim removed 5 bases at V and 3 bases at J, leaving 7 bases unmatched. The CDR3 extends over 14 amino acids. CDR1 and CDR2 from the germline V gene are MNHEY and SMNVEV (reference sequence). CDR3 DNA sequence: TGTGCCAGCAGTCCACGGACAGGCTACTACGAGCAGTACCTC. Protein product: CASSPRTGYYEQYL.

The rearrangement joins TRBV2 to TRBJ2-1, with a tentative D call TRBD2 (5 bases). This CDR3 has 15 amino acids. V lost 7 bases, J lost 3 bases, and 16 bases lay in between. CDR1 SNHLY and CDR2 FYNNEI come from the germline V gene. The CDR3 DNA sequence: TGTGCCAGCACCGACACTCGAGGGTACTACAATGAGCAGTTCTTC. It encodes CASTDTRGYYNEQFF. Using reference TRBV2 and TRBJ2-1 for the parts outside the CDR3, the full variable domain is EPEVTQTPSHQVTQMGQEVILRCVPISNHLYFYWYRQILGQKVEFLVSFYNNEISEKSEIFDDQFSVERPDGSNFTLKIRSTKLEDSAMYFCASTDTRGYYNEQFFGPGTRLTVL.

The chain recombines TRBV5-1 with TRBJ2-5; tentatively, D is TRBD2 (6 bases). Per germline, CDR1 SGHRS and CDR2 YFSETQ. V gave up 6 bases and J gave up 1 base, with 10 bases separating them. The CDR3 loop spans 13 amino acids. The CDR3 here is CASMAGPQETQYF. As DNA, the CDR3 is TGCGCCAGCATGGCGGGGCCCCAAGAGACCCAGTACTTC.

The chain employs TRBV28 and TRBJ1-2, with 8 positions matching TRBD1. The CDR3 has 13 amino acids. Germline V CDR1 and CDR2: MDHEN, SYDVKM. Unmatched junction bases numbered 5, after V lost 5 bases and J lost 6 bases. The CDR3 sequence: CASSPRGQHGYTF. The CDR3 DNA is TGTGCCAGCAGTCCCAGGGGGCAGCATGGCTACACCTTC.

The chain recombines TRBV6-1 with TRBJ1-1; maybe TRBD1 (5 bases). Trimming left V 4 bases short and J 11 bases short, with 20 bases between. CDR3 length: 14 amino acids. Germline loops: CDR1 MNHNS, CDR2 SASEGT. In DNA form, the CDR3 reads TGTGCCAGCAGTGCTACCGGGACCCAGGCCGTGGCTTTCTTT. It yields the protein CASSATGTQAVAFF.

Concerning this clone: A much larger clone lies a single base off, so this may be a read error. The chain uses TRBV5-6 and TRBJ2-1; D gene unclear. In germline, CDR1 is SGHDT, CDR2 YYEEEE. The CDR3 runs to 11 residues. V lost 3 bases, J lost 5 bases, and 3 bases lay in between. The CDR3 protein is CASSSNNEQFF. DNA for the CDR3: TGTGCCAGCAGCTCTAACAATGAGCAGTTCTTC.

V and J are TRBV5-1 and TRBJ2-7; D is undetermined. In germline, CDR1 is SGHRS, CDR2 YFSETQ. The ends were cut back, 0 bases at V and 0 bases at J, with 7 bases in the middle. The CDR3 is 14 amino acids. The CDR3 region has the DNA TGCGCCAGCAGCTTGGACAGAAGCTCCTACGAGCAGTACTTC. Translating it yields CASSLDRSSYEQYF.

This clone was detected a few times. The rearrangement links TRBV9 to TRBJ1-3; D is undetermined. Germline loops: CDR1 SGDLS, CDR2 YYNGEE. The CDR3 covers 12 residues. The V gene lost 3 bases and the J gene lost 4 bases, with 5 bases spanning the gap. The CDR3: CASSDSGNTIYF. The CDR3 nucleotides read TGTGCCAGCAGCGATTCAGGAAACACCATATATTTT.

This chain connects TRBV29-1 to TRBJ1-4, with 10 positions matching TRBD1. Germline CDR1 and CDR2: SQVTM and ANQGSEA. J was trimmed by 8 bases and V by 7 bases; bases with no gene match: 10. The CDR3 is 14 amino acids. The CDR3 DNA reads TGCAGCGCCGGAGACAGGGGGCGAATCGAAAAACTGTTTTTT. The encoded protein is CSAGDRGRIEKLFF.

This clone was counted only a few times. The rearrangement uses TRBV7-8 and TRBJ2-5; tentative D call: TRBD1 (6 bases). This CDR3 is built from 14 residues. Germline lookup yields CDR1 SGHVS and CDR2 FQNEAQ. Between the trimmed V and J ends, which lost 1 base and 5 bases, there was a span of 11 bases. The CDR3 region has the DNA TGTGCCAGCAGCTTAGACCGACAGGCGGAGACCCAGTACTTC. This codes for CASSLDRQAETQYF.

The chain is built from TRBV23-1 and TRBJ2-2, with 7 bases identical to TRBD2. TRBV23-1 is an ORF, and what it does is uncertain. With V trimmed by 2 bases and J by 4 bases, 10 bases remained unmatched. The CDR3 length is 17 residues. The CDR3 DNA follows: TGCGCCAGCAGTCAACCCCCTAGCGGTCAATCCACCGGGGAGCTGTTTTTT. Amino acids: CASSQPPSGQSTGELFF.

The chain recombines TRBV28 with TRBJ2-5; D unclear. The V end lost 5 bases, the J end lost 5 bases, and 9 bases lay between the germline ends. The CDR3 is made up of 12 amino acids. Per the germline V gene, CDR1 is MDHEN and CDR2 is SYDVKM. CDR3 residues: CASSHLMETQYF. Written as DNA, the CDR3 is TGTGCCAGCAGTCACCTGATGGAGACCCAGTACTTC.